The clone carrying this TCR beta chain showed up many times. Its antigen remains unidentified. These data are taken from a study of breast tumors, draining lymph nodes, adjacent tissues. Study-wide points: Data only fit, rather than demonstrated, lymph node origin of most tumor T cells. Tumor repertoires ranked between lymph nodes and nontumor tissue in diversity, with V and J gene preferences.

Axillary draining lymph nodes of breast cancer patients supplied the node samples. The CDR3 covers 15 residues. V was cut by 3 bases and J by 0 bases, with 10 bases left in between. MiXCR, run by TCRdb on the multiplex PCR reads, gives a single entry per CDR3 protein. Of fewer than 250,000 distinct CDR3 sequences listed, around 32% are singletons. The TCR comes from a female donor with breast cancer. Some clones in this sample may be carry-over from other donors' samples. This sequence joins TRBV12-3 or TRBV12-4 and TRBJ2-3; the D gene is possibly TRBD2 (6 bases). Sequences were obtained from axillary lymph node tissue. The CDR3 here is CASSFRSGSTDTQYF. As DNA, the CDR3 is TGTGCCAGCAGTTTTAGAAGCGGGAGCACAGATACGCAGTATTTT.